This passage covers 6 T cell receptor beta chains from one sample sequenced in a study of graft-versus-host responses after intestinal transplantation. From the graft tissue, intraepithelial and lamina propria lymphocytes were released through processing. The method was immunoSEQ multiplex PCR; TCRdb's version includes in-frame clones alone and lacks a portion of them. The sample contains approximately 16,000 clones, roughly two thirds of which appear only once. The source material was ileum tissue, sampled just over 650 days after intestinal transplantation. The receptors were gathered from a human patient who received an intestinal transplant, so some T cells may come from the graft donor.

The chain has TRBV5-1 and TRBJ1-1; D remains ambiguous. From germline, CDR1 is SGHRS and CDR2 YFSETQ. The CDR3 extends over 13 amino acids. The V gene lost 1 base and the J gene lost 6 bases, with 10 bases spanning the gap. Here the CDR3 reads CASSLSSSAEAFF. The CDR3 nucleotides read TGCGCCAGCAGCTTGTCCAGTTCCGCTGAAGCTTTCTTT.

The CDR3 coding sequence is TGTGCCAGCAGCTTTAGACTAGCGGACCTCACAGATACGCAGTATTTT. Residues: CASSFRLADLTDTQYF. The chain has TRBV11-2 and TRBJ2-3; 9 nucleotides match TRBD2. This CDR3 contains 16 residues. V lost 3 bases to trimming and J lost 2 bases; unmatched junction nucleotides: 6. Germline-derived CDR1 and CDR2 are SGHAT and FQNNGV.

This clone is judged medium-sized. The V call is TRBV14, the J call TRBJ1-2, with a possible D match to TRBD1 (5 bases). The germline V gene has CDR1 SGHDN and CDR2 FVKESK. The CDR3 has 15 residues. V was shortened by 1 base and J by 3 bases, with 12 bases between the two germline ends. This chain's CDR3 is CASSQAYSGYYGYTF. The CDR3 DNA reads TGTGCCAGCAGCCAAGCATATTCAGGGTACTATGGCTACACCTTC.

This clone has more than one count but fewer than ten. The chain is built from TRBV6-6 and TRBJ1-4; 10 bases are a match to TRBD1. CDR1 is MNHNY and CDR2 is SVGAGI in the germline V gene (reference sequence). The CDR3 spans 13 residues. The J segment lost 7 bases and the V segment lost 6 bases, leaving 2 bases of the junction unmatched. The CDR3 nucleotides read TGTGCCAGCAGCCGGGACAGGGGTGAAAAACTGTTTTTT. It encodes CASSRDRGEKLFF.

This clone was seen a single time. V gene TRBV5-3 combines with J gene TRBJ1-2; D unclear. TRBV5-3 has ORF status, its function being uncertain. This CDR3 has 13 residues. Trimming left V 1 base short and J 0 bases short, with 4 bases between. The CDR3 DNA follows: TGTGCCAGAAGCTTGACAGCTAACTATGGCTACACCTTC. Its translation is CARSLTANYGYTF.

This chain connects TRBV7-2 to TRBJ2-5; 13 nucleotides line up with TRBD2. J lost 2 bases, V lost 6 bases, and 12 bases had no gene match. The CDR3 has 18 residues. Germline loops: CDR1 SGHTA, CDR2 FQGNSA. CDR3 amino acids: CASRALAGGLRDQETQYF. The CDR3 bases are TGTGCCAGCAGGGCACTAGCGGGGGGGCTAAGGGATCAAGAGACCCAGTACTTC. Full variable domain (rest looked up from reference TRBV7-2 and TRBJ2-5): GAGVSQSPSNKVTEKGKDVELRCDPISGHTALYWYRQSLGQGLEFLIYFQGNSAPDKSGLPSDRFSAERTGGSVSTLTIQRTQQEDSAVYLCASRALAGGLRDQETQYFGPGTRLLVL.